These T cell receptor beta chains were read from a single sample in a study of blood T cells in healthy people across ages. TCRdb redid the calling of the 5' RACE reads with MiXCR, one entry per CDR3 protein. This sample has around 1,900,000 distinct CDR3 sequences, with about 39% found just once. The specimen sequenced was blood. All receptors derive from a human donor in good health. Both conserved end residues are part of each CDR3. Fields, in order: J gene, clone size, CDR3 length, V gene, D gene, CDR3 DNA, CDR3 protein. A D gene is named only where the DNA matches it firmly. Clone size is shown for a subset of rows, as once, few, many or a class of expanded clone.

TRBJ1-2	few	12	TRBV29-1	-	TGCAGTGTCGGGGCCAGGGGCTATGGCTACACCTTC	CSVGARGYGYTF
TRBJ2-7	-	14	TRBV29-1	-	TGCAGCGCACACGGTAGTGACGGAGCCTACGAGCAGTACTTC	CSAHGSDGAYEQYF
TRBJ2-2	few	12	TRBV9	-	TGTGCCAGCAGCGAGAACACCGGGGAGCTGTTTTTT	CASSENTGELFF
TRBJ2-5	-	16	TRBV10-3	TRBD1	TGTGCCATCAGTGAGGACGGGACAGTCGACGGAGAGACCCAGTACTTC	CAISEDGTVDGETQYF
TRBJ2-2	-	16	TRBV4-1	TRBD2	TGCGCCAGCAGCCAAGATGGGACTAGTTATACCGGGGAGCTGTTTTTT	CASSQDGTSYTGELFF
TRBJ2-5	few	18	TRBV6-6	TRBD2	TGTGCCAGCAGGTACACCGCCGGGACTAGGAGGAGTCAAGAGACCCAGTACTTC	CASRYTAGTRRSQETQYF
TRBJ2-5	-	18	TRBV4-3	TRBD2	TGCGCCAGCAGCCAAGCTCCGGGACTAGCGGGGGGAGAAGAGACCCAGTACTTC	CASSQAPGLAGGEETQYF
TRBJ1-4	-	14	TRBV4-1	-	TGCGCCAGCAGCCAAGTCTCCGAATCTGAAAAACTGTTTTTT	CASSQVSESEKLFF
TRBJ1-2	-	16	TRBV7-6	-	TGTGCCAGCAGCTTAGCATTGTACAGGAAAGAAGGGGGCTACACCTTC	CASSLALYRKEGGYTF
TRBJ1-2	-	14	TRBV7-2	-	TGTGCCAGCAGCTTCTCGACGGATAACTATGGCTACACCTTC	CASSFSTDNYGYTF
TRBJ2-4	few	15	TRBV4-3	TRBD2	TGCGCCAGCAGCCAGATGACTAGCGGGGGGGCCATCCAGTACTTC	CASSQMTSGGAIQYF
TRBJ1-2	few	15	TRBV7-2	-	TGTGCCAGCAGCCGATCCGGGGGTAGTAGCTATGGCTACACCTTC	CASSRSGGSSYGYTF
TRBJ1-1	once	14	TRBV5-1	-	TGCGCCAGCAGCCCGCGAGGCCCCCTTTGGGAAGCTTTCTTT	CASSPRGPLWEAFF
TRBJ1-2	few	13	TRBV5-1	-	TGCGCCAGCAGCATACGACCAGAAGATGGCTACACCTTC	CASSIRPEDGYTF
TRBJ1-1	-	14	TRBV5-1	-	TGCGCCAGCCGGACCATGGCCTTGAACACTGAAGCTTTCTTT	CASRTMALNTEAFF
TRBJ1-2	-	15	TRBV7-3	TRBD1	TGTGCCAGCCGCTTGACGGGACAGGGCGACTATGGCTACACCTTC	CASRLTGQGDYGYTF
TRBJ1-2	once	15	TRBV10-3	-	TGTGCCATCAGTGAGTCGCTCAGTTCTAACTATGGCTACACCTTC	CAISESLSSNYGYTF
TRBJ1-2	-	15	TRBV2	-	TGTGCCAGCAGTAAATTTGGGGGCGCTGACTATGGCTACACCTTC	CASSKFGGADYGYTF
TRBJ1-2	-	13	TRBV12-3/TRBV12-4	-	TGTGCCAGCAGCAATACTCGCCCACAAAGGAACACCTTC	CASSNTRPQRNTF
TRBJ1-1	-	10	TRBV7-9	-	TGTGCCATTCTGAAGGTAACAGCTTTCTTT	CAILKVTAFF
TRBJ2-7	-	12	TRBV3-1	-	TGTGCCAGCAGCCAAGAGGGGACTCCGCAGTACTTC	CASSQEGTPQYF
TRBJ1-1	-	16	TRBV7-8	-	TGTGCCAGCAGCTTAGCCGTTTTAAGCCTGAACACTGAAGCTTTCTTT	CASSLAVLSLNTEAFF
TRBJ2-3	-	17	TRBV12-3/TRBV12-4	TRBD2	TGTGCCAGCAGTCCACGGACTAGCGGGGGGGTGACAGATACGCAGTATTTT	CASSPRTSGGVTDTQYF
TRBJ2-7	few	14	TRBV4-1	-	TGCGCCAGCAGCCAAAAGGACAGTTCCTACGAGCAGTACTTC	CASSQKDSSYEQYF
TRBJ2-3	-	12	TRBV6-2/TRBV6-3	-	TGTGCCAGCAGCCCCATCGGGGGTACGCAGTATTTT	CASSPIGGTQYF
TRBJ2-4	-	13	TRBV5-6	-	TGTGCCAGCAGCTTGGGAGGAGAAAGAAAGCAGTACTTC	CASSLGGERKQYF
TRBJ2-7	-	14	TRBV12-3/TRBV12-4	-	TGTGCCAGCAGTGGGCCTGCCAGCTCCTACGAGCAGTACTTC	CASSGPASSYEQYF
TRBJ2-7	-	15	TRBV6-5	TRBD2	TGTGCCAGCAGGGAGGCTAGCGGATACTCCTACGAGCAGTACTTC	CASREASGYSYEQYF
TRBJ1-5	-	14	TRBV6-2/TRBV6-3	-	TGTGCCAGCAGCCGGGGCCCAGGACGGCAGCCCCAGCATTTT	CASSRGPGRQPQHF
TRBJ1-1	-	14	TRBV7-2	-	TGTGCCAGCAGCGTGCCGGGACCCAACACTGAAGCTTTCTTT	CASSVPGPNTEAFF